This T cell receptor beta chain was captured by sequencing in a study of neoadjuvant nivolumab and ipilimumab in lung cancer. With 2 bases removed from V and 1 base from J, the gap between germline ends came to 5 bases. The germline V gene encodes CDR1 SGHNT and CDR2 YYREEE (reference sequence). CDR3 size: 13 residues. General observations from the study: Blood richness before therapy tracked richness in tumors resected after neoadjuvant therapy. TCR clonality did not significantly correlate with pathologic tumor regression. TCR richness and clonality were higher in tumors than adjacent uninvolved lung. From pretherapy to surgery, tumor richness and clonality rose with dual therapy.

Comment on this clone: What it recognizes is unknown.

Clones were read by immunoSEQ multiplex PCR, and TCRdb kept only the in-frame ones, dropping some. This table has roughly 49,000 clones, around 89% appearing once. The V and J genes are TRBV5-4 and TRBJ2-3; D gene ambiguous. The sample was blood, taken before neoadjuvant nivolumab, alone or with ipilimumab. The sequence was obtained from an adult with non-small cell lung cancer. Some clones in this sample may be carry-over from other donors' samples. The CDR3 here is CASSFHGTDTQYF. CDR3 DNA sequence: TGTGCCAGCAGCTTTCATGGCACAGATACGCAGTATTTT.